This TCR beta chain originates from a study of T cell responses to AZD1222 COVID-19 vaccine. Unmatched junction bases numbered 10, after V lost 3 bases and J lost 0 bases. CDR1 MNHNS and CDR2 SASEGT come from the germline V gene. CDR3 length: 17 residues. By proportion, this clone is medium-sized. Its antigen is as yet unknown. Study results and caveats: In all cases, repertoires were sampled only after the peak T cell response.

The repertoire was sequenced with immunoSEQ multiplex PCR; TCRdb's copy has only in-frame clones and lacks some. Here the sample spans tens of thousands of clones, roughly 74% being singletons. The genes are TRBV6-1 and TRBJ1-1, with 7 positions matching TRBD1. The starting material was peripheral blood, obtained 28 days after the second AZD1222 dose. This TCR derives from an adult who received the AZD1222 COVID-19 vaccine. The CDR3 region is CASSETGLDFLNTEAFF. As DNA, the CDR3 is TGTGCCAGCAGTGAGACAGGGCTAGACTTCCTGAACACTGAAGCTTTCTTT.